This TCR beta chain was found in a study of identical twins. The CDR3 covers 15 residues. V dropped 5 bases and J dropped 3 bases, with 14 bases sitting between them. Germline V gene sequence: CDR1 MNHNS, CDR2 SASEGT. TCRdb re-called the 5' RACE reads with MiXCR, one entry per CDR3 protein. The table records some 790,000 distinct CDR3 sequences, over 15% of them present only once. The sample was also reused in another study, on T cells expressing NK-cell markers. That paper states: Source material for TCR beta repertoires consisted of sorted CD3+CD56+NKG2C+, CD3+CD56+NKG2C- and CD3+CD56-NKG2C+ T cells.

The chain couples TRBV6-1 to TRBJ1-5, with D maybe TRBD1 (6 bases). The sequence was collected from a woman in her late teens or twenties in good health. Sequenced input: PBMCs. The CDR3 spells CASSQGWGLNQPQHF. The CDR3 coding sequence is TGTGCCAGCAGTCAGGGGTGGGGCCTCAATCAGCCCCAGCATTTT.